These T cell receptor beta chains were read from a single sample in a study of blood T cells in healthy people across ages. TCRdb independently ran MiXCR on the 5' RACE reads; one entry per CDR3 protein. The sample shows fewer than 1,200,000 distinct CDR3 sequences, about 23% of them seen only once. These data were also reused for a study on T cells of mothers and their children.

Specimen: blood. The origin of the receptors is a girl aged 2-15 years in good health. The conserved cysteine and the conserved F or W are not part of the CDR3 here. The order of the fields is V gene, CDR3 protein.

>TRBV20-1
SAHFIPRITSNYGYT
>TRBV7-9
ASSLVQGENSPLH
>TRBV12-5
ASGSLAGQETQY
>TRBV29-1
SALSGGPKETQC
>TRBV12-3/TRBV12-4
ASSLMSNAGYT
>TRBV7-9
ASSFPGHNYEQY
>TRBV24-1
ATSDLRDTATYNEQF
>TRBV25-1
ASSEFGGTDTQY
>TRBV28
ASSLFKGMNTEAF
>TRBV20-1
SAQGDTEAF
>TRBV12-3/TRBV12-4
ASSFLNTEAF
>TRBV11-2
ASSRDRPSEQY
>TRBV4-3
ASSQGGRGPGETQY
>TRBV10-3
AISETGTSAFAQY
>TRBV29-1
SVEDSQSYEQY
>TRBV7-9
ASSVDVTDSAKEDEQF
>TRBV7-2
ASSLLWGETQY
>TRBV29-1
SVAGKIKIDTQY
>TRBV6-1
ASRLAGGNNEQF
>TRBV7-9
ASSAVWTAYNEQF
>TRBV7-9
ASSLDSADTQY
>TRBV12-3/TRBV12-4
ASSFSAGGFIYNEQL
>TRBV6-6
ASSYSKSSGGDEQY
>TRBV20-1
SANPSGLAELNEQF
>TRBV6-6
ASSGPGQGYEQY
>TRBV4-2
ASGYPGTSEKLF
>TRBV4-1
ASSQGGAYQPQH
>TRBV7-2
ASSLVSGDGTDTRY
>TRBV20-1
SAPLGGTSYEQY
>TRBV20-1
SASTDRIANYGYT
>TRBV6-4
ASSPAGQGFNYGYT
>TRBV28
ASNYNTEAF
>TRBV6-1
ASVVWGQVVETQY
>TRBV7-9
ASSFKGGGHGYT
>TRBV10-3
AIILLDRIEDTQY
>TRBV7-3
ASSLSPTMTGSYGYT
>TRBV20-1
SARDLTGDYEQY
>TRBV3-1
ASSLTGDPGEQY
>TRBV9
ASSAGMGFFDYEQY
>TRBV28
ASSQTSSAGELF
>TRBV4-3
ASSQQIAGGILYEQY
>TRBV7-2
ASSLVLAGGRETQY
>TRBV29-1
SVLTENGYT